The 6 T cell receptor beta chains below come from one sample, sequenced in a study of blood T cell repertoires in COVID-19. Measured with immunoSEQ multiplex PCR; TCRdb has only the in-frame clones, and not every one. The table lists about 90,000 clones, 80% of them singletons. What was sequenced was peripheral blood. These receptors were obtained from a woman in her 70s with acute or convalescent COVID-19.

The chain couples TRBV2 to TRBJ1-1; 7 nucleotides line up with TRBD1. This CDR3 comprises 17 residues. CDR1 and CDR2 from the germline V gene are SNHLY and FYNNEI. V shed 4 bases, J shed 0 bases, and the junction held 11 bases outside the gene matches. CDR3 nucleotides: TGTGCCAGCAGTGTCCGACAGGGACTCCTAATGAACACTGAAGCTTTCTTT. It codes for CASSVRQGLLMNTEAFF.

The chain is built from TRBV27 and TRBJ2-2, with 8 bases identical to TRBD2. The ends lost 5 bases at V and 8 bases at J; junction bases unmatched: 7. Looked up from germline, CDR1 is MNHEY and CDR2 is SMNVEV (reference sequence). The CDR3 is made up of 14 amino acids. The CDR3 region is CASSRSGGTGELFF. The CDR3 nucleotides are TGTGCCAGCAGTAGGTCGGGAGGGACTGGGGAGCTGTTTTTT.

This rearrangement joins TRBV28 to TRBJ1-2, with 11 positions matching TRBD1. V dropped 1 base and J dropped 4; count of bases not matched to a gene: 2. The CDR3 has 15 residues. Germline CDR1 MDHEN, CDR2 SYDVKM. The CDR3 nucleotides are TGTGCCAGCAGTTTATCTGGACAGGGGGCCTATGGCTACACCTTC. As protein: CASSLSGQGAYGYTF.

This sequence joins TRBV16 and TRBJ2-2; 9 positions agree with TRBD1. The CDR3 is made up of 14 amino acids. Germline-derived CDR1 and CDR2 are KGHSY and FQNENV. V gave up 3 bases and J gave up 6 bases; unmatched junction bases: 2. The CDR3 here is CASSHRTGAGELFF. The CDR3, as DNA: TGTGCCAGCAGCCATCGGACAGGGGCCGGGGAGCTGTTTTTT.

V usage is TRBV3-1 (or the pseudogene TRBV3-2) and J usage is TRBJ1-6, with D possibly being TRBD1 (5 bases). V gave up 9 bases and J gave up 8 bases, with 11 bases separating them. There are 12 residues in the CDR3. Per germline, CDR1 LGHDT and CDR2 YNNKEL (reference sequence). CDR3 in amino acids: CASQGKDSPLHF. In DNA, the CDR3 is TGTGCCAGTCAGGGAAAGGATTCACCCCTCCACTTT.

The CDR3 reads CASRSIQGPSEKLFF. The DNA for the CDR3 is TGTGCCAGCAGATCGATACAGGGACCGAGTGAAAAACTGTTTTTT. The genes are TRBV28 and TRBJ1-4; weak D call: TRBD1 (6 bases). From germline, CDR1 is MDHEN and CDR2 SYDVKM. The CDR3 has 15 amino acids. The germline V and J ends were trimmed by 6 bases and 7 bases, with 18 bases remaining between them.